Detailed here is one TCR beta chain. The antigen is unknown. The CDR3 length is 13 residues. The germline V gene encodes CDR1 MNHNS and CDR2 SASEGT. The V end was cut by 6 bases, the J end by 4 bases, with 12 bases between. The data were obtained in a study of Graves' ophthalmopathy and Graves' hyperthyroidism. Study details: Peripheral blood sampling occurred at initial diagnosis, before any treatment. General study results and limits: A majority of expanded thyroid clonotypes exceeding 0.001 frequency were likewise present in blood.

Transcripts of RNA were the source for amplifying TCR beta CDR3 regions. HTBI-primed first-round RT-PCR preceded second-round multiplex PCR. TCRdb re-called the multiplex PCR reads through MiXCR, storing one row per CDR3 protein. This table holds some 350,000 distinct CDR3 sequences, about 17% found once. Calling hyperthyroidism stable required that no ophthalmopathy show up within 18 months of follow-up. Additional autoimmune diseases, uncontrolled infections, pregnancy or lactation disqualified patients. The sample consisted of peripheral blood. This receptor was identified in an adult woman with stable Graves' hyperthyroidism. The rearrangement uses TRBV6-1 and TRBJ1-2, with D hard to call. The CDR3 reads CASSLDVGYGYTF. The CDR3 coding sequence is TGTGCCAGCAGCCTAGACGTCGGCTATGGCTACACCTTC.